This T cell receptor beta chain derives from a study of T cells after yellow fever vaccination. Study summary: Libraries from low-cell-number fractions were prepared with the SMART-Seq v4 Ultra Low Input RNA kit.

TCRdb redid the calling of the 5' RACE reads with MiXCR, one entry per CDR3 protein. Of 150,000 or so distinct CDR3 sequences in the sample, around 9.7% were seen once. The table lists this clonotype with many counts. This specimen consisted of CD8+ T cells sorted from PBMCs, obtained 45 days after the yellow fever booster vaccination. The TCR sequence derives from a man younger than 35 who received the YFV17D yellow fever vaccine.

The CDR3 protein is CASSSAGGAGYEQYV. The CDR3 DNA reads as TGTGCCAGCAGCTCCGCAGGGGGCGCTGGCTACGAGCAGTACGTC. The gene calls are TRBV6-2 or TRBV6-3 and TRBJ2-7, with 8 bases fitting TRBD1. Germline V gene sequence: CDR1 MNHEY, CDR2 SVGEGT. J was trimmed by 3 bases and V by 6 bases; bases with no gene match: 10. There are 15 residues in the CDR3.